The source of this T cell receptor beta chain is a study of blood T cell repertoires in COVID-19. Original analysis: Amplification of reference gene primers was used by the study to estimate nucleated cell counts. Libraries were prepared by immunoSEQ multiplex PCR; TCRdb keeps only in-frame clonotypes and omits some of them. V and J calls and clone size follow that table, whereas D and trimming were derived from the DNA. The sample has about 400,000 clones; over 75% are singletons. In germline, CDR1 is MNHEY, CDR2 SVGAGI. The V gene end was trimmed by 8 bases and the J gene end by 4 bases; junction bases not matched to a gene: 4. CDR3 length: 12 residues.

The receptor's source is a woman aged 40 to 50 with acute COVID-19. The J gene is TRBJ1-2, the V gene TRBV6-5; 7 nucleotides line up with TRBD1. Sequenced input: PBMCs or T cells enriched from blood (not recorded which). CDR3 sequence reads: CASGTVSYGYTF. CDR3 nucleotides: TGTGCCAGCGGGACAGTTAGCTATGGCTACACCTTC.